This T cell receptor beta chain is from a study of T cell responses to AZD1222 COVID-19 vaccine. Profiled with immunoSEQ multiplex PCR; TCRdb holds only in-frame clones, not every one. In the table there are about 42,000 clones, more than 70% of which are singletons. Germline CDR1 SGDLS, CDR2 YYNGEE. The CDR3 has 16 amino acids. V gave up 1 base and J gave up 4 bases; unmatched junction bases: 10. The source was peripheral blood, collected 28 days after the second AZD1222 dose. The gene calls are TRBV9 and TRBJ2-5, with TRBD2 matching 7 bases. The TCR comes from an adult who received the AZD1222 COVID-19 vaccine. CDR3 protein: CASSVTREGLRETQYF. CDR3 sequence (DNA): TGTGCCAGCAGCGTAACCAGGGAGGGCCTACGAGAGACCCAGTACTTC.